The 17 T cell receptor beta chains presented below share a single source sample, sequenced in a study of shared clonotypes between healthy human individuals. Positive CCR7 selection of CD45RO-negative cells yielded the naive CD8 cells, and terminally differentiated effector memory CD45RA+ cells were excluded. Clones were read by immunoSEQ multiplex PCR, and TCRdb kept only the in-frame ones, dropping some. In the table there are over 2 million clones, approximately 94% of which are singletons. The specimen was naive CD8+ T cells sorted from blood. The receptors were sampled from a young man in good health.

CDR3 nucleotides: TGTGCCAGCACGGCACCGGGACAGGGGGCGCGAGAGACCCAGTACTTC. This gives the protein CASTAPGQGARETQYF. The chain links TRBV28 to TRBJ2-5; 12 nucleotides line up with TRBD1. V shed 7 bases and J 4 bases; nucleotides not matched to a gene: 10. The CDR3 sequence is 16 residues long. CDR1 is MDHEN and CDR2 is SYDVKM in the germline V gene. Complete variable domain (other parts from reference TRBV28 and TRBJ2-5): DVKVTQSSRYLVKRTGEKVFLECVQDMDHENMFWYRQDPGLGLRLIYFSYDVKMKEKGDIPEGYSVSREKKERFSLILESASTNQTSMYLCASTAPGQGARETQYFGPGTRLLVL.

On this clone: The junction shows a germline mismatch at one end, possibly a read error. The sample contains more than one DNA sequence encoding this CDR3. This sequence joins TRBV5-6 and TRBJ2-7; D remains unclear. CDR1 and CDR2 (germline): SGHDT, YYEEEE. CDR3 length: 13 residues. The CDR3: CASSLGLPYEQYF. The DNA for the CDR3 is TGTGCCAGCAGTTTGGGCCTGCCCTACGAGCAGTACTTC.

The genes are TRBV27 and TRBJ1-1; D is undetermined. The CDR3 sequence is 15 residues long. Trimming left V 4 bases short and J 0 bases short, with 12 bases between. Germline-derived CDR1 and CDR2 are MNHEY and SMNVEV (reference sequence). The CDR3 here is CASSSEGFMNTEAFF. In DNA, the CDR3 is TGTGCCAGCAGTTCAGAGGGATTCATGAACACTGAAGCTTTCTTT.

This sequence joins TRBV4-2 and TRBJ1-6, with D maybe TRBD1 (5 bases). Trimming left V 5 bases short and J 10 bases short, with 18 bases between. The length of the CDR3 is 15 residues. The germline CDR1 and CDR2 sequences are LGHNA and YNFKEQ. The CDR3 spells CASSLGEAGESPLHF. The CDR3 DNA reads TGTGCCAGCAGCTTAGGGGAAGCAGGAGAATCACCCCTCCACTTT.

This chain joins TRBV27 and TRBJ1-2; D gene ambiguous. This CDR3 comprises 13 residues. V lost 6 bases and J 3 bases, leaving 11 bases between the germline ends. Germline CDR1 and CDR2: MNHEY and SMNVEV (reference sequence). The CDR3 region is CASSHQEHYGYTF. The CDR3 DNA reads as TGTGCCAGCAGCCACCAGGAACACTATGGCTACACCTTC.

The rearrangement uses TRBV10-1 and TRBJ2-2; D call uncertain. Germline V lookup: CDR1 WNHNN, CDR2 SYGVQD (reference sequence). V was trimmed by 8 bases and J by 4 bases, leaving 11 bases between them. The CDR3 spans 13 residues. The CDR3 loop reads CASSDLFTGELFF. Here the CDR3 DNA reads TGCGCCAGCTCGGACCTTTTCACCGGGGAGCTGTTTTTT.

The rearrangement joins TRBV29-1 to TRBJ2-2; weak D call: TRBD1 (6 bases). Trimming stripped 4 bases from V and 3 bases from J, with 15 bases between. The length of the CDR3 is 15 residues. Germline lookup yields CDR1 SQVTM and CDR2 ANQGSEA. Here the CDR3 DNA reads TGCAGCGTTGCCAACAGGGATCAGGACACCGGGGAGCTGTTTTTT. Its translation is CSVANRDQDTGELFF.

This chain uses TRBV2 with TRBJ2-3; D not certain. Germline CDR1 SNHLY, CDR2 FYNNEI. Trimming left V 3 bases short and J 4 bases short, with 11 bases between. The CDR3 spans 14 residues. CDR3: CASSEGNHPDTQYF. The CDR3 coding sequence is TGTGCCAGCAGTGAGGGGAACCATCCAGATACGCAGTATTTT. The full variable domain, in which reference TRBV2 and TRBJ2-3 provide the parts outside the CDR3, is EPEVTQTPSHQVTQMGQEVILRCVPISNHLYFYWYRQILGQKVEFLVSFYNNEISEKSEIFDDQFSVERPDGSNFTLKIRSTKLEDSAMYFCASSEGNHPDTQYFGPGTRLTVL.

The J gene is TRBJ2-5, the V gene TRBV28; D is unresolved. The CDR3 is made up of 14 amino acids. Between the trimmed V and J ends, which lost 3 bases and 5 bases, there was a span of 13 bases. The germline gives CDR1 MDHEN, CDR2 SYDVKM. The CDR3 region is CASSFVLARETQYF. CDR3 sequence (DNA): TGTGCCAGCAGTTTCGTCCTGGCGCGGGAGACCCAGTACTTC.

The CDR3 DNA reads TGCGCCAGCAGCCAAGGGGCGATGGCACCGGATGAGCAGTTCTTC. Translated: CASSQGAMAPDEQFF. The genes are TRBV4-3 and TRBJ2-1; D not resolved. V lost 1 base to trimming and J lost 8 bases, with 15 bases between them. The germline V gene has CDR1 LGHNA and CDR2 YSLEER. The CDR3 extends over 15 amino acids.

V gene TRBV7-2 combines with J gene TRBJ1-2; D unclear. The CDR3 has 12 residues. Trimming removed 7 bases at V and 7 bases at J, with 13 bases between. Germline loops: CDR1 SGHTA, CDR2 FQGNSA. The CDR3 region has the DNA TGTGCCAGCACCACGCCGCGGGCTGGCTACACCTTC. Its protein is CASTTPRAGYTF.

The V gene is TRBV11-2, the J gene TRBJ2-3; possibly TRBD2 for D (5 bases). Germline CDR1 SGHAT, CDR2 FQNNGV. V lost 1 base and J 1 base, leaving 9 bases between the germline ends. The CDR3 is 15 residues long. DNA of the CDR3: TGTGCCAGCAGCTTAGTCTTGCGGGGCACAGATACGCAGTATTTT. Translation gives CASSLVLRGTDTQYF.

V and J are TRBV19 and TRBJ2-7; 8 bases line up with TRBD2. The CDR3 is 14 amino acids. V trimming: 5 bases; J trimming: 2 bases; junction bases outside the gene matches: 5. Germline V lookup: CDR1 LNHDA, CDR2 SQIVND (reference sequence). The DNA of the CDR3 is TGTGCCAGTAGTCTCGGTAGCGGGACCTACGAGCAGTACTTC. Translating it yields CASSLGSGTYEQYF.

The J gene is TRBJ1-1, the V gene TRBV6-1; TRBD1 is a possible D gene (5 bases). The CDR3 is made up of 15 amino acids. V gave up 10 bases and J gave up 2 bases, with 20 bases separating them. CDR1 is MNHNS and CDR2 is SASEGT in the germline V gene. CDR3 bases: TGTGCCACGCTTCCTGGGGCCAGGGCTAACACTGAAGCTTTCTTT. It is translated as CATLPGARANTEAFF.

This clone was detected only once. This chain joins TRBV2 and TRBJ1-1; the D gene is possibly TRBD1 (5 bases). This CDR3 is built from 14 residues. V gave up 1 base and J gave up 5 bases, with 11 bases separating them. Germline values: CDR1 SNHLY, CDR2 FYNNEI. The CDR3 sequence is CASSEGQLGTEAFF. Here the CDR3 DNA reads TGTGCCAGCAGTGAAGGACAGCTGGGGACTGAAGCTTTCTTT.

The chain uses TRBV21-1 and TRBJ2-7. TRBV21-1 is an annotated pseudogene. This CDR3 region has 13 residues. The chain's CDR3 is CASSKAGIHEQYF. The CDR3 DNA reads TGTGCCAGCAGCAAAGCTGGGATTCACGAGCAGTACTTC.

The chain links TRBV11-1 to TRBJ2-7; TRBD2 aligns across 7 bases. The V segment lost 4 bases and the J segment 3 bases; nucleotides outside the gene matches: 6. The CDR3 has 14 amino acids. The V gene's germline CDR1 is SGHAT and CDR2 FQDESV (reference sequence). The CDR3 DNA sequence: TGTGCCAGCAGCTCGGGACTACAGCACTACGAGCAGTACTTC. Translating it yields CASSSGLQHYEQYF.